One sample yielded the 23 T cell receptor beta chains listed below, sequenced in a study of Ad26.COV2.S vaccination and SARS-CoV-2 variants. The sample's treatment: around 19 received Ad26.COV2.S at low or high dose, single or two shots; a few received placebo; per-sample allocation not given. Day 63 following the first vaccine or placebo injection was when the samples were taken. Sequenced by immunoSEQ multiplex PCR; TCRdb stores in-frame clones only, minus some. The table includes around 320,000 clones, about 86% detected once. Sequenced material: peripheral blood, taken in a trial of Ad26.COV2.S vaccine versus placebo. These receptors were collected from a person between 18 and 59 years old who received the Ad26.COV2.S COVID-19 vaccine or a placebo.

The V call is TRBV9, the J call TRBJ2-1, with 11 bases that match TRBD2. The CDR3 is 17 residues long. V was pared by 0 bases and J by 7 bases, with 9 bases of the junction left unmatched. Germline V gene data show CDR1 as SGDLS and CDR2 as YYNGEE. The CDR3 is CASSVVAAASGGNEQFF. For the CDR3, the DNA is TGTGCCAGCAGCGTAGTGGCTGCGGCTAGCGGGGGGAATGAGCAGTTCTTC.

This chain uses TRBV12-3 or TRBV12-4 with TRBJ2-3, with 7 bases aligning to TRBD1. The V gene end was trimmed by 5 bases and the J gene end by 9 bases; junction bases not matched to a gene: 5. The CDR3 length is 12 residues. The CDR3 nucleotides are TGTGCCAGCAGTCCTGGACAGGTCACGCAGTATTTT. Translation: CASSPGQVTQYF.

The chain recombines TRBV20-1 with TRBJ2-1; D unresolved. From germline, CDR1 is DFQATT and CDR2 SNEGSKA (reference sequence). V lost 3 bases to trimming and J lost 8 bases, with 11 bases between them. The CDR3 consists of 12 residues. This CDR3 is CSASIAADEQFF. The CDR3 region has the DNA TGCAGTGCTAGTATCGCCGCCGATGAGCAGTTCTTC.

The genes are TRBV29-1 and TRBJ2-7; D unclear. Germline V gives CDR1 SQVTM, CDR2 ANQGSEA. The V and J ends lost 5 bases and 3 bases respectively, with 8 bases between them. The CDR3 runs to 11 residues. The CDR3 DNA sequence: TGCAGCGTTTCAGCAAACTACGAGCAGTACTTC. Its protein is CSVSANYEQYF.

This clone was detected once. The CDR3 DNA follows: TGTGCCAGCAGCCAGGACCGCGGTGCGCAGTATTTT. It encodes CASSQDRGAQYF. The chain has TRBV5-6 and TRBJ2-3; D is ambiguous. With 4 bases removed from V and 10 bases from J, the gap between germline ends came to 13 bases. The CDR3 is 12 residues long. Germline CDR1 and CDR2: SGHDT and YYEEEE. The full variable domain, completed using reference TRBV5-6 and TRBJ2-3, is DAGVTQSPTHLIKTRGQQVTLRCSPKSGHDTVSWYQQALGQGPQFIFQYYEEEERQRGNFPDRFSGHQFPNYSSELNVNALLLGDSALYLCASSQDRGAQYFGPGTRLTVL.

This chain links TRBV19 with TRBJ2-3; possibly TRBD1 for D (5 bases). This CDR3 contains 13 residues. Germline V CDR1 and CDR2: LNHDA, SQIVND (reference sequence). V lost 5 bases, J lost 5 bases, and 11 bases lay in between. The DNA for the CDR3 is TGTGCCAGTAGTTGGACAACTGGAGATACGCAGTATTTT. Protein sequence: CASSWTTGDTQYF.

CDR3 DNA: TGTGCCAGCAGCCCCATCCGGCTCTCCTACGAGCAGTACTTC. This translates into CASSPIRLSYEQYF. The genes are TRBV7-9 and TRBJ2-7; no reliable D call. CDR3 length equals 14 residues. Germline CDR1 SEHNR, CDR2 FQNEAQ (reference sequence). Trimming took 5 bases from V and 0 from J, leaving 11 bases between them.

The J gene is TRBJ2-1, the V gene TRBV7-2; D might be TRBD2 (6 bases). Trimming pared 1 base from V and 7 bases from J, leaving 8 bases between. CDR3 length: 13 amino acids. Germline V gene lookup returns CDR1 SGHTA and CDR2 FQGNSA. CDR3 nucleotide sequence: TGTGCCAGCAGCTTAGGGAGGGATAATGAGCAGTTCTTC. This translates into CASSLGRDNEQFF.

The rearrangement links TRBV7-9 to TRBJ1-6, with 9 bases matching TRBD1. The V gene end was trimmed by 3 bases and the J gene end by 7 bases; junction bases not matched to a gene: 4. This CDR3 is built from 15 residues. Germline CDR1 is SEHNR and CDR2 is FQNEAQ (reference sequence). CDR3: CASSLTGGENSPLHF. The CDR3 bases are TGTGCCAGCAGCTTGACAGGGGGTGAAAATTCACCCCTCCACTTT.

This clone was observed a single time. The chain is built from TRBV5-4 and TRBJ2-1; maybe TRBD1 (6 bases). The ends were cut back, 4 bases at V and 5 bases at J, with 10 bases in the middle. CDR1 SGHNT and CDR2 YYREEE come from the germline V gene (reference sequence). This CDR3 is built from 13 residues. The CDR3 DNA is TGTGCCAGCAGCAGGGACATAGACAATGAGCAGTTCTTC. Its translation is CASSRDIDNEQFF.

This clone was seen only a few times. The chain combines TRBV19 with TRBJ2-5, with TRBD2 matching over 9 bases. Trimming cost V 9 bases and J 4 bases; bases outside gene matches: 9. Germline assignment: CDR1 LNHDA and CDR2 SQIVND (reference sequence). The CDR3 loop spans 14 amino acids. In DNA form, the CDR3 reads TGTGCCAGCGGCGGGACTAGCTGGGGAGAGACCCAGTACTTC. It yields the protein CASGGTSWGETQYF.

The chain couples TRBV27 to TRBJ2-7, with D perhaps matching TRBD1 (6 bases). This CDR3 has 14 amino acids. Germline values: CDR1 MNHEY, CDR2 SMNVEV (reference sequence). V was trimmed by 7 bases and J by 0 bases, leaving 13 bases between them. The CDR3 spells CASKRGDNSYEQYF. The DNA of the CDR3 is TGTGCCAGCAAACGAGGGGACAACTCCTACGAGCAGTACTTC.

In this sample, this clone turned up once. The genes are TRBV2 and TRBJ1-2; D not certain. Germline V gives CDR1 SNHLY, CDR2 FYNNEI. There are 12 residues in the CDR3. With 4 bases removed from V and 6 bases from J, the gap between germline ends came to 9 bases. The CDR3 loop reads CASSAGTDGYTF. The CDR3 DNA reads TGTGCCAGCAGTGCAGGAACAGATGGCTACACCTTC.

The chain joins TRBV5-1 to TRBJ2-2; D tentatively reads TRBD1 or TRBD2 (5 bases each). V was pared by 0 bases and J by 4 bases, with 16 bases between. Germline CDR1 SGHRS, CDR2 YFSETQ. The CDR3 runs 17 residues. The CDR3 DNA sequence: TGCGCCAGCAGCTTGGCCGGCTCGTGGGGGAGCACCGGGGAGCTGTTTTTT. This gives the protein CASSLAGSWGSTGELFF.

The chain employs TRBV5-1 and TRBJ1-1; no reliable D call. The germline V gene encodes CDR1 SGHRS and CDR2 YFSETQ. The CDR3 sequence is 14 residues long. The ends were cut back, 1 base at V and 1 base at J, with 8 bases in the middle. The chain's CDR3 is CASSLTRGNTEAFF. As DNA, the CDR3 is TGCGCCAGCAGCTTGACGCGGGGGAACACTGAAGCTTTCTTT.

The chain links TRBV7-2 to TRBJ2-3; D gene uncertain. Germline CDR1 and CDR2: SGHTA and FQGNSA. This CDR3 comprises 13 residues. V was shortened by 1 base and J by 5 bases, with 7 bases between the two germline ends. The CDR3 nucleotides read TGTGCCAGCAGCTTAGTAGGTAGAGATACGCAGTATTTT. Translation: CASSLVGRDTQYF.

The CDR3 protein is CASSFTGTVGANYGYTF. In nucleotides, the CDR3 is TGCGCCAGCAGCTTTACCGGGACAGTGGGAGCTAACTATGGCTACACCTTC. The chain has TRBV5-1 and TRBJ1-2, with 7 bases fitting TRBD1. The CDR3 runs 17 residues. Germline V gene sequence: CDR1 SGHRS, CDR2 YFSETQ. The trim removed 2 bases at V and 0 bases at J, leaving 10 bases unmatched.

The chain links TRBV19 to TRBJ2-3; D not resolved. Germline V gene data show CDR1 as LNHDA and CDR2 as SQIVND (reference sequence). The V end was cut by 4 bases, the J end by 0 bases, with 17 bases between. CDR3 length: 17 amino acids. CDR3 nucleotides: TGTGCCAGTAGTACACGGGTGGAGATGACTAGCACAGATACGCAGTATTTT. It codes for CASSTRVEMTSTDTQYF.

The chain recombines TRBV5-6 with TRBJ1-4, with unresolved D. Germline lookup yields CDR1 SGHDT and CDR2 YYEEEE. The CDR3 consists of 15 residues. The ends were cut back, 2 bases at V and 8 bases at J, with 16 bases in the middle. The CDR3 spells CASSFLSLNNEKLFF. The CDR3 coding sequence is TGTGCCAGCAGCTTCCTAAGCTTGAACAACGAAAAACTGTTTTTT.

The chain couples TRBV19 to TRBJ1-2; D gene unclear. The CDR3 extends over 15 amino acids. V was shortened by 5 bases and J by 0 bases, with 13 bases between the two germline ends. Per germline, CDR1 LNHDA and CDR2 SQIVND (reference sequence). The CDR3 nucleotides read TGTGCCAGTAGTTCGGACCTGCGGGCTAACTATGGCTACACCTTC. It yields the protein CASSSDLRANYGYTF.

The CDR3 sequence: CASSLGTSSSYEQYF. The DNA for the CDR3 is TGTGCCAGCAGCTTGGGGACCTCAAGCTCCTACGAGCAGTACTTC. The chain recombines TRBV5-4 with TRBJ2-7; D not resolved. Germline V CDR1 and CDR2: SGHNT, YYREEE (reference sequence). CDR3 size: 15 residues. Trimming stripped 0 bases from V and 0 bases from J, with 10 bases between.

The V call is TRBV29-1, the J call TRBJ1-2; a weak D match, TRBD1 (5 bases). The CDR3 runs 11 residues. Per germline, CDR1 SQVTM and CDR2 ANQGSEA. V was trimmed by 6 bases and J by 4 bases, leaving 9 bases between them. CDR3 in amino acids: CSVATAYGYTF. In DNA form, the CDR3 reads TGCAGCGTCGCGACAGCCTATGGCTACACCTTC.

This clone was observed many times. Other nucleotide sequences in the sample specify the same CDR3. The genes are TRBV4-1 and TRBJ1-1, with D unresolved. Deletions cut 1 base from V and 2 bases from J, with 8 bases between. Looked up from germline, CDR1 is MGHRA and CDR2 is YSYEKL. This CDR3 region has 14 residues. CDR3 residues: CASSQGRLNTEAFF. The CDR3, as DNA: TGCGCCAGCAGCCAAGGGAGGTTAAACACTGAAGCTTTCTTT.